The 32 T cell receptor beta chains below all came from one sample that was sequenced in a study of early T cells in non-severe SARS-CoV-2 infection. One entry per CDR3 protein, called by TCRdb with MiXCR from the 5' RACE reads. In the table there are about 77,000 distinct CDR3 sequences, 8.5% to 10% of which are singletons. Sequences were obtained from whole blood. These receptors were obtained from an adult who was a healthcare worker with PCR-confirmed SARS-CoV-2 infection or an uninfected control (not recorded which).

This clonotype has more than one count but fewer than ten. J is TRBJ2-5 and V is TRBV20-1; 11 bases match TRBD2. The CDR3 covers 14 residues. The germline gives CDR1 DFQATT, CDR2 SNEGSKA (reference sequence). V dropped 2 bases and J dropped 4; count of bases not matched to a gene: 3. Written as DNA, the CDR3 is TGCAGTGCTAGACCTAGCGGGAGGAGAGAGACCCAGTACTTC. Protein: CSARPSGRRETQYF.

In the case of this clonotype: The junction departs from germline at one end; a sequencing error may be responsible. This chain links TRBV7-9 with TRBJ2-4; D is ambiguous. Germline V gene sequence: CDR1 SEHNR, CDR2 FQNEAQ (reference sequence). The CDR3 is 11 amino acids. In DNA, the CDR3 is TGTGCCAGCAGCTTGACTGCGATCATACACTTC. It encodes CASSLTAIIHF.

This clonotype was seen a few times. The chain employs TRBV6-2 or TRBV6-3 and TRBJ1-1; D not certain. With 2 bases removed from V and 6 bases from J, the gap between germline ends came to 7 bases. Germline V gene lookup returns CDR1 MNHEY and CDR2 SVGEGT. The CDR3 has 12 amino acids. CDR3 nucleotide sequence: TGTGCCAGCAGTTACGGAATTGCTGAAGCTTTCTTT. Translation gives CASSYGIAEAFF.

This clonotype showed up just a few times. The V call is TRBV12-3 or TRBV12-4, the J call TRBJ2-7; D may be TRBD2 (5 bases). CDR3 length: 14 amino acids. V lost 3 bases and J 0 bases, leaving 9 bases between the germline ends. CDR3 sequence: CASSFSGLSYEQYF. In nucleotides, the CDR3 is TGTGCCAGCAGTTTCAGCGGCCTCTCCTACGAGCAGTACTTC.

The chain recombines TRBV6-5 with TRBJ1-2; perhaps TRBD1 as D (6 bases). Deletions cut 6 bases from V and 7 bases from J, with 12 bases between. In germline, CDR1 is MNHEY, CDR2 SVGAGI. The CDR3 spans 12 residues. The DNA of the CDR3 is TGTGCCAGCAGAACCACAGGGACTGGCTACACCTTC. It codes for CASRTTGTGYTF.

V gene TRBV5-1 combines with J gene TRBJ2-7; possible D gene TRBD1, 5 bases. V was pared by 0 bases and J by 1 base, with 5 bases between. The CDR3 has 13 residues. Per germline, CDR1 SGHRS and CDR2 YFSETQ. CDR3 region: CASSLGQSYEQYF. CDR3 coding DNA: TGCGCCAGCAGCTTGGGACAGTCCTACGAGCAGTACTTC. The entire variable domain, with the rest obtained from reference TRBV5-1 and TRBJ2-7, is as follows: KAGVTQTPRYLIKTRGQQVTLSCSPISGHRSVSWYQQTPGQGLQFLFEYFSETQRNKGNFPGRFSGRQFSNSRSEMNVSTLELGDSALYLCASSLGQSYEQYFGPGTRLTVT.

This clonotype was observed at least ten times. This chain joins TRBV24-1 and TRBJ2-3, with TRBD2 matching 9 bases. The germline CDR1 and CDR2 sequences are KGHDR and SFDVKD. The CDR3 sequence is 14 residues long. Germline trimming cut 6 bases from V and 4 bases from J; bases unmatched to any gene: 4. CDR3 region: CATSRSGSADTQYF. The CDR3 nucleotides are TGTGCCACCAGTCGTAGCGGGAGCGCAGATACGCAGTATTTT.

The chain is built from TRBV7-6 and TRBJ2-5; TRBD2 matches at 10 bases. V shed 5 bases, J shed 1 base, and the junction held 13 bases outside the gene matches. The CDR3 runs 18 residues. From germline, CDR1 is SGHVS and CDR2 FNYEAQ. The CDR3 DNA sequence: TGTGCCAGCAGCCCGAGGGGGCGGGGACTAGCGCTCCAAGAGACCCAGTACTTC. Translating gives CASSPRGRGLALQETQYF.

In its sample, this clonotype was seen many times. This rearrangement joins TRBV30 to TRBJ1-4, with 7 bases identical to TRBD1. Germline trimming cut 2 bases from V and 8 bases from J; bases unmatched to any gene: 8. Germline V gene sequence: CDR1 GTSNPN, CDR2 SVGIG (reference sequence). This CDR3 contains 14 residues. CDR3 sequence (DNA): TGTGCCTGGAGTCCGGGACAGTCATGGGAAAAACTGTTTTTT. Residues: CAWSPGQSWEKLFF.

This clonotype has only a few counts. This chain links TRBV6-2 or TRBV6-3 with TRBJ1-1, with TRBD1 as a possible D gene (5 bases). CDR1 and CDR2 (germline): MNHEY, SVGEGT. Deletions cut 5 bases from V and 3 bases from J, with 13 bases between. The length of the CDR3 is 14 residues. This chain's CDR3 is CASSRDPVDTEAFF. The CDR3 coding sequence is TGTGCCAGCAGTCGGGACCCAGTAGACACTGAAGCTTTCTTT.

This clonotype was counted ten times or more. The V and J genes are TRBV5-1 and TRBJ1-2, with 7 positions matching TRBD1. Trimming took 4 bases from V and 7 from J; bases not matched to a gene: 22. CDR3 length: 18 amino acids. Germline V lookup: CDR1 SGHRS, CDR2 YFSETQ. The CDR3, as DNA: TGCGCCAGCAGCACCGGACAGGAGGTTCAAGGTTTCTCAGGTGGCTACACCTTC. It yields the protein CASSTGQEVQGFSGGYTF.

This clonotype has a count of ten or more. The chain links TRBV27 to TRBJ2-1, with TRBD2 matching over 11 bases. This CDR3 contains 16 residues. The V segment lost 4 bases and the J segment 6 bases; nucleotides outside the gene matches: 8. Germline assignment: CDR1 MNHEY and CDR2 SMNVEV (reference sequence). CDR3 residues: CASSWWTSGSLNEQFF. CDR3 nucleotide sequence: TGTGCCAGCAGTTGGTGGACTAGCGGGTCTCTCAATGAGCAGTTCTTC.

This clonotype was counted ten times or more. CDR3 sequence (DNA): TGTGCCAGCAGTACGACAGGGGTCTGGAAGGGCTACACCTTC. This gives the protein CASSTTGVWKGYTF. The chain links TRBV6-6 to TRBJ1-2; 8 bases agree with TRBD1. This CDR3 has 14 residues. The V segment lost 5 bases and the J segment 8 bases; nucleotides outside the gene matches: 10. Germline V lookup: CDR1 MNHNY, CDR2 SVGAGI (reference sequence).

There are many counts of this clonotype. CDR3 coding DNA: TGTGCCAGCAGTGCTACAGGAATGAACACTGAAGCTTTCTTT. Protein product: CASSATGMNTEAFF. The J gene is TRBJ1-1, the V gene TRBV25-1, with a weak D call TRBD1 (5 bases). Deletions cut 4 bases from V and 0 bases from J, with 9 bases between. Germline-derived CDR1 and CDR2 are MGHDK and SYGVNS. The CDR3 consists of 14 residues.

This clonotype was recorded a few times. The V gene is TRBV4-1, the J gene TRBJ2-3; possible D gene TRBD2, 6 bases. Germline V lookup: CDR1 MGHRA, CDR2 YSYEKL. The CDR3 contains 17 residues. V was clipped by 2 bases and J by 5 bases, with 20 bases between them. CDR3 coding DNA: TGCGCCAGCAGCCAATCCCCCTCAGGGACTCAGGAAGATACGCAGTATTTT. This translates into CASSQSPSGTQEDTQYF.

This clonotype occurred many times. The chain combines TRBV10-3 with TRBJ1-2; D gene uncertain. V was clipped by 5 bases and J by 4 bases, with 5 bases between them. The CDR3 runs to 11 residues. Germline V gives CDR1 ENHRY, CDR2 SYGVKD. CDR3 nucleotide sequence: TGTGCCATCAGTACTGGCTATGGCTACACCTTC. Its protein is CAISTGYGYTF.

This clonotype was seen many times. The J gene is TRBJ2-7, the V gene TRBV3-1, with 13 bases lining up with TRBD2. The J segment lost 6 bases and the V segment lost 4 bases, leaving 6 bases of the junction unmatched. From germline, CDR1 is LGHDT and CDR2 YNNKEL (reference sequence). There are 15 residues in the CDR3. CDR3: CASSPRTSGSPEQYF. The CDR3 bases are TGTGCCAGCAGCCCCCGGACTAGCGGGAGTCCCGAGCAGTACTTC.

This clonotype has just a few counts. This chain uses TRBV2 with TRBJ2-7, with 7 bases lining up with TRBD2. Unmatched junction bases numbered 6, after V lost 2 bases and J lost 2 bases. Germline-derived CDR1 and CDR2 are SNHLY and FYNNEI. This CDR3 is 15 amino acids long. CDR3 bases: TGTGCCAGCAGTGAATACGCTAGCGGTCCCTACGAGCAGTACTTC. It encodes CASSEYASGPYEQYF.

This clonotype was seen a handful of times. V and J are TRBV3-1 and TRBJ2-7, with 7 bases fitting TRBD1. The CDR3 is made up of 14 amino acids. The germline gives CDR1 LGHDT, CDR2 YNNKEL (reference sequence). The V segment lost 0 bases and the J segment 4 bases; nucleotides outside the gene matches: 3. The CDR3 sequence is CASSQDSRGYEQYF. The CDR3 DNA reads TGTGCCAGCAGCCAAGATAGCAGGGGGTACGAGCAGTACTTC.

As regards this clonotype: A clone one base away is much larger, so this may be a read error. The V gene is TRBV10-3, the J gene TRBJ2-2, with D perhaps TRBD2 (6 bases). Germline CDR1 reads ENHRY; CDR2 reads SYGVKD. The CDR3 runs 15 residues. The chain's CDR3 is CVISNGGANTGELFF. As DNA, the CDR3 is TGTGTCATCAGTAACGGGGGAGCCAACACCGGGGAGCTGTTTTTT.

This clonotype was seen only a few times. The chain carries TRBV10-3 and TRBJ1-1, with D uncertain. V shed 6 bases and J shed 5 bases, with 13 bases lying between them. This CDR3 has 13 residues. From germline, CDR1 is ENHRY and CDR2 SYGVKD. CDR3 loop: CAISEDVRTEAFF. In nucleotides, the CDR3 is TGTGCCATCAGCGAGGACGTGAGGACTGAAGCTTTCTTT.

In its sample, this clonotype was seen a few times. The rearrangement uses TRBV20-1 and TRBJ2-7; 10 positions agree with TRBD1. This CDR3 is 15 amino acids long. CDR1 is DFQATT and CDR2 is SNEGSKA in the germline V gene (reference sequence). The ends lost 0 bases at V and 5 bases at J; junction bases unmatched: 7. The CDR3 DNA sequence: TGCAGTGCTAGAGATTGGGACAGGGGACGCCACGAGCAGTACTTC. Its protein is CSARDWDRGRHEQYF.

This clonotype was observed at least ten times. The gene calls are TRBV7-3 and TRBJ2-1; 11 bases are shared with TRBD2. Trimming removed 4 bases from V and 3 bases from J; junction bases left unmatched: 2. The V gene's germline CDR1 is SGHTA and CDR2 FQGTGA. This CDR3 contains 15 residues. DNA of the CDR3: TGTGCCAGCAGCTCTAGCGGGAGGTTCTACAATGAGCAGTTCTTC. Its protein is CASSSSGRFYNEQFF.

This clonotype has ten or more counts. The CDR3 region is CASSPTGVDQPQHF. The CDR3 region has the DNA TGTGCCAGCAGTCCAACAGGGGTCGATCAGCCCCAGCATTTT. The chain is built from TRBV12-3 or TRBV12-4 and TRBJ1-5; 7 positions match TRBD1. The trim removed 5 bases at V and 5 bases at J, leaving 6 bases unmatched. The CDR3 runs 14 residues.

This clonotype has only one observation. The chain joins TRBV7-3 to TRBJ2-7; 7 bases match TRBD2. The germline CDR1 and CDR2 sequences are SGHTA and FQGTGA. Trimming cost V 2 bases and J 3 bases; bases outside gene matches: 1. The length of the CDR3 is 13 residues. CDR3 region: CASSLSSGYEQYF. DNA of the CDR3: TGTGCCAGCAGCTTATCTAGCGGCTACGAGCAGTACTTC. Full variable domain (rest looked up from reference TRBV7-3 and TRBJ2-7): GAGVSQTPSNKVTEKGKYVELRCDPISGHTALYWYRQSLGQGPEFLIYFQGTGAADDSGLPNDRFFAVRPEGSVSTLKIQRTERGDSAVYLCASSLSSGYEQYFGPGTRLTVT.

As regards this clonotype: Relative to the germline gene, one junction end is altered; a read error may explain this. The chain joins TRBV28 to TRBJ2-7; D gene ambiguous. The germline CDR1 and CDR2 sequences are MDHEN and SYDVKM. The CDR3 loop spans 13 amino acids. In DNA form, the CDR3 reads TGTGCCAGCAGTTCAGCAGGCTCCGACGAGCAGTACTTC. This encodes CASSSAGSDEQYF.

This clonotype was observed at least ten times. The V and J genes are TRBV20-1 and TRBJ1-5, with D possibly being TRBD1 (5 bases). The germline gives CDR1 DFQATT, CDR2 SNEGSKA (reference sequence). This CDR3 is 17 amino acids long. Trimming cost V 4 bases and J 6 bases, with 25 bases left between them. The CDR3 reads CSAITSITRGFGQPQHF. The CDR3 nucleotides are TGCAGTGCTATCACGTCTATAACGAGGGGTTTTGGTCAGCCCCAGCATTTT.

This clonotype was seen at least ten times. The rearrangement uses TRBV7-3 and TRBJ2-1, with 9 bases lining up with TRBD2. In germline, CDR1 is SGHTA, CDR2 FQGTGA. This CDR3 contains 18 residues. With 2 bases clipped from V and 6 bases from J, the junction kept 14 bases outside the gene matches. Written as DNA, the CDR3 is TGTGCCAGCAGCTTATCTCCGAACGGCGGGAGGGCCGTCAATGAGCAGTTCTTC. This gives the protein CASSLSPNGGRAVNEQFF.

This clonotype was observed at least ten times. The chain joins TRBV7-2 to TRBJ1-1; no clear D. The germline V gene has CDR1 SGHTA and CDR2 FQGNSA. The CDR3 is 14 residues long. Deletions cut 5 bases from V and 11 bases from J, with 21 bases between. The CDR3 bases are TGTGCCAGCAGCCCCCCGAGGCACTCATTAGTCGCTTTCTTT. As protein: CASSPPRHSLVAFF.

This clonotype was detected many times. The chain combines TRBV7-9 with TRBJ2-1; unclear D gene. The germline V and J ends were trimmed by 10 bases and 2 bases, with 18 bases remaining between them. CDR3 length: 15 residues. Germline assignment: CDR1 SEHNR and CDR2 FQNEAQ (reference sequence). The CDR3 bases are TGTGCCACTCATCGCGAGAGTTCCGCCTACAATGAGCAGTTCTTC. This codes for CATHRESSAYNEQFF.

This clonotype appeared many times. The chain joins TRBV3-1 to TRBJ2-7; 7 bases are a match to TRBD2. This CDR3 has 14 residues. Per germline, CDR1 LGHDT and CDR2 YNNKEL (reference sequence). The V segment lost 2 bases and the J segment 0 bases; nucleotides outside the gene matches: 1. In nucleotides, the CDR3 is TGTGCCAGCAGCCAACGCGGGAGCTCCTACGAGCAGTACTTC. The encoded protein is CASSQRGSSYEQYF.

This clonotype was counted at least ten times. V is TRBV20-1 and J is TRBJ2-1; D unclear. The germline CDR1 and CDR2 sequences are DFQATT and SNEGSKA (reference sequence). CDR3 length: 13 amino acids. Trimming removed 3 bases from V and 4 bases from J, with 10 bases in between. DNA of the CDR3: TGCAGTGCTAGCTCGGGTCTATACAATGAGCAGTTCTTC. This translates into CSASSGLYNEQFF.